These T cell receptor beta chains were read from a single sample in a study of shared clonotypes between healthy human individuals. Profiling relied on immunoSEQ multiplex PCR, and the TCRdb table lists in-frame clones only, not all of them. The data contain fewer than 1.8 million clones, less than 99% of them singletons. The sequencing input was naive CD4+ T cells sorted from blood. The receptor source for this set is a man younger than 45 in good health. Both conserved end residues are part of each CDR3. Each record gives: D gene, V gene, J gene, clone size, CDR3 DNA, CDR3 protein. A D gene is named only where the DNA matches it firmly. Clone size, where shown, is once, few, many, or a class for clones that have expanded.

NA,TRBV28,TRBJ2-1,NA,TGTGCCAGCAGTTTAGGGGGGGCAAATGAGCAGTTCTTC,CASSLGGANEQFF
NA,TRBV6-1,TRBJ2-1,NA,TGTGCCAGCATCCCGGACGTATTCAATGAGCAGTTCTTC,CASIPDVFNEQFF
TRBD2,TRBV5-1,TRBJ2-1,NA,TGCGCCAGCAGTACCGGGACTAGCGGGCCACCTTCCTACAATGAGCAGTTCTTC,CASSTGTSGPPSYNEQFF
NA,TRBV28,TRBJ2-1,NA,TGTGCCATAGGGGACCCGACCCCCAATGAGCAGTTCTTC,CAIGDPTPNEQFF
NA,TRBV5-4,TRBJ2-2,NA,TGTGCCAGCAGCCCTGGACAGTTCACCGGGGAGCTGTTTTTT,CASSPGQFTGELFF
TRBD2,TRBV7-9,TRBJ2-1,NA,TGTGCCAGCAGCCCCCTCGGGAGCGGGAAGGGCGACAATGAGCAGTTCTTC,CASSPLGSGKGDNEQFF
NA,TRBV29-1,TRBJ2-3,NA,TGCAGCGTTGAACGGCTGGGGATGGTAGATACGCAGTATTTT,CSVERLGMVDTQYF
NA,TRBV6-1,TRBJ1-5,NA,TGTGCCAGCAGGGAAGATCGGGGCCTCGCATATCAGCCCCAGCATTTT,CASREDRGLAYQPQHF
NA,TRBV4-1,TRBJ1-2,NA,TGCGCCAGCAGCCAAATTTGGGCAGCGTCTAACTATGGCTACACCTTC,CASSQIWAASNYGYTF
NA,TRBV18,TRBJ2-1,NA,TGTGCCAGCTCACCTCGAGCCAAAGGCCATGAGCAGTTCTTC,CASSPRAKGHEQFF
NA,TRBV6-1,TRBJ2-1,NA,TGTGCCAGCAGTGAAGGGGGGTCGGGTGAGCAGTTCTTC,CASSEGGSGEQFF
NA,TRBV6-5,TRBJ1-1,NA,TGTGCCAGCAGTTACACAGGCACCTACACTGAAGCTTTCTTT,CASSYTGTYTEAFF
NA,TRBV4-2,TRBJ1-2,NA,TGTGCCAGCAGCCAACCCGAATTGGCTAACTATGGCTACACCTTC,CASSQPELANYGYTF
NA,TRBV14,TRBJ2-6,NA,TGTGCCAGCAGCCCACTCATAGGCCCGGGGGCCAACGTCCTGACTTTC,CASSPLIGPGANVLTF
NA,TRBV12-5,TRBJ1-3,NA,TGTGCTAGTGGTATAGGAGTCTCTGGAAACACCATATATTTT,CASGIGVSGNTIYF
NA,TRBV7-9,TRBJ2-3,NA,TGTGCCAGCAGCACAAGACAGAGCACAGATACGCAGTATTTT,CASSTRQSTDTQYF
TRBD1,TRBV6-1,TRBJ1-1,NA,TGTGCCAGCAGGAAGGGGGCGTGGACTGAAGCTTTCTTT,CASRKGAWTEAFF
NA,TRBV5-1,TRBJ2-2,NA,TGCGCCAGCAGCTTGGACAGGGGAGGTTTCGGGGAGCTGTTTTTT,CASSLDRGGFGELFF
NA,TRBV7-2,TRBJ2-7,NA,TGTGCCAGCAGCTCTGGACTCACCCTCCCCCTCTACTTC,CASSSGLTLPLYF
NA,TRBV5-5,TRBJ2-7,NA,TGTGCCAGCAGCCCGTGGACTGGTGAGCAGTACTTC,CASSPWTGEQYF
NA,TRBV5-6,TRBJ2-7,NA,TGTGCCAGCAGCTTGTTGGATGGAAGCTCCTACGAGCAGTACTTC,CASSLLDGSSYEQYF
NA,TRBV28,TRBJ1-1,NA,TGTGCCAGCAGTTGGGAAACCGTCACTGAAGCTTTCTTT,CASSWETVTEAFF
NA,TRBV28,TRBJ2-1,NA,TGTGCCAGCACCCCCAGCGGGTGGGGCCGCTACAATGAGCAGTTCTTC,CASTPSGWGRYNEQFF
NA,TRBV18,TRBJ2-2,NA,TGTGCCAGCTCACCACCGAGAGCTCCCGCGAACACCGGGGAGCTGTTTTTT,CASSPPRAPANTGELFF
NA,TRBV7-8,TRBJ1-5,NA,TGTGCCAGCAGCTTAGGAAGTCAGCCCCAGCATTTT,CASSLGSQPQHF
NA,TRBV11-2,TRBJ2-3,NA,TGTGCCAGCAGCTTAGCGGGAGATACGCAGTATTTT,CASSLAGDTQYF
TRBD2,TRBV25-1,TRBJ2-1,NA,TGTGCCAGCAGTGAATTGACTAGCGGGAGTAATGAGCAGTTCTTC,CASSELTSGSNEQFF
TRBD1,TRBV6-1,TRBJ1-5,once,TGTGCCAGCAGTGGACAGGGTAGGGGCAATCAGCCCCAGCATTTT,CASSGQGRGNQPQHF
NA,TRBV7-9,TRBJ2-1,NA,TGTGCCAGCAGCTTAGCGGGAGCGGACAATGAGCAGTTCTTC,CASSLAGADNEQFF
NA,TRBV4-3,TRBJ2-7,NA,TGCGCCAGCAGCCAAGTAATCAGGGGTTATGGCGAGCAGTACTTC,CASSQVIRGYGEQYF
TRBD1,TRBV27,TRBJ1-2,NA,TGTGCCAGCAGTTTTCTTCAGGGGGGGAATGGCTACACCTTC,CASSFLQGGNGYTF
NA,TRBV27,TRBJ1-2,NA,TGTGCCAGCAGTTTTTCACAGAGCTATGGCTACACCTTC,CASSFSQSYGYTF
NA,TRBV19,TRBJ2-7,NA,TGTGCCAGTAGTATATTCAGGGGTCCTGGCGAGCAGTACTTC,CASSIFRGPGEQYF
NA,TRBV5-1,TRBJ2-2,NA,TGCGCCAGCCGGGGGTACACCGGGGAGCTGTTTTTT,CASRGYTGELFF
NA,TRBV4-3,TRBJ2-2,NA,TGCGCCAGCAGCCACGGGGACCTTACCACCGGGGAGCTGTTTTTT,CASSHGDLTTGELFF
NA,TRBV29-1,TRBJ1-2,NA,TGCAGCGTTGATGCTGGCTACACCTTC,CSVDAGYTF
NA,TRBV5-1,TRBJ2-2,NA,TGCGCCAGCAGCTGGAGCACCGGGGAGCTGTTTTTT,CASSWSTGELFF
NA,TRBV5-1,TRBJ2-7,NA,TGCGCCAGCAGCTCGGATCAGAAGCAGTACTTC,CASSSDQKQYF
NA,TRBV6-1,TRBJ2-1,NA,TGTGCCAGCAGTCGGCATGAGCAGTTCTTC,CASSRHEQFF
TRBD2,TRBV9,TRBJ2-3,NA,TGTGCCAGCAGCGACCGGGACTATGTCGATACGCAGTATTTT,CASSDRDYVDTQYF
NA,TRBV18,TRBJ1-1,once,TGTGCCAGCTCACCATTAGGGTTTAACACTGAAGCTTTCTTT,CASSPLGFNTEAFF
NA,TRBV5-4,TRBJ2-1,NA,TGTGCCAGCAGCTTGGAGGCGGGACTGAGGTACAATGAGCAGTTCTTC,CASSLEAGLRYNEQFF
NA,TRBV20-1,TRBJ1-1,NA,TGCAGTGCTAATGGTAAGACTGAAGCTTTCTTT,CSANGKTEAFF
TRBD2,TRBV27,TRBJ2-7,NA,TGTGCCAGCAGTTTCCGACGGGAGGGGACCTACGAGCAGTACTTC,CASSFRREGTYEQYF
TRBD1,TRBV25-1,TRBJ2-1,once,TGTGCCAGCAGTGACCAAATCCGGACAGGTCACAATGAGCAGTTCTTC,CASSDQIRTGHNEQFF
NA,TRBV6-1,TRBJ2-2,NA,TGTGCCAATTCACATAACACCGGGGAGCTGTTTTTT,CANSHNTGELFF
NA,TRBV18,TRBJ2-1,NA,TGTGCCAGCTCGGAGGACCCCCTGCAGTTCTTC,CASSEDPLQFF
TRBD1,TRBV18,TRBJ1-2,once,TGTGCCAGCTCACCGGACAGGGGGTACGGTGGCTACACCTTC,CASSPDRGYGGYTF
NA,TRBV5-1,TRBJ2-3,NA,TGCGCCAGCAGTCTCGGACAACGCACAGATACGCAGTATTTT,CASSLGQRTDTQYF
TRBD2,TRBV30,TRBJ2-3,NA,TGTGCCTGGAGTGCCTTAGGCGGGAGACCTAGCACAGATACGCAGTATTTT,CAWSALGGRPSTDTQYF
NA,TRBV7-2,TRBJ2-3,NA,TGTGCCAGCAGCCCACAGGGGATCGGCGGACTAGCAGTAGATACGCAGTATTTT,CASSPQGIGGLAVDTQYF
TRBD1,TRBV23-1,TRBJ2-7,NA,TGCGCCAGCAGTTCGAGACGACAGGGGTTTAAGGGCTACGAGCAGTACTTC,CASSSRRQGFKGYEQYF
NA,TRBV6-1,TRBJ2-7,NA,TGTGCCAGCAGTCGCCGGACGGTTAGCTCCTACGAGCAGTACTTC,CASSRRTVSSYEQYF
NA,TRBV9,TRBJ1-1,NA,TGTGCCAGCAGCGCCCGGCCCGAAAACACTGAAGCTTTCTTT,CASSARPENTEAFF
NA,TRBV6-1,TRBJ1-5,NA,TGTGCCAGCAGTGTCTCACTAAATCAGCCCCAGCATTTT,CASSVSLNQPQHF
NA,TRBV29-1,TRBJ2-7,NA,TGCAGCTCGCTCGTCTTGACTGGGGAGCAGTACTTC,CSSLVLTGEQYF
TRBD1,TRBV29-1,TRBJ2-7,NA,TGCAGCGTTGAAGAAGTGGGGGACAGGCCCGAATACGAGCAGTACTTC,CSVEEVGDRPEYEQYF
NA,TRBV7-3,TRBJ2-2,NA,TGTGCCAGCAGCCCGGCCAGGAACACCGGGGAGCTGTTTTTT,CASSPARNTGELFF
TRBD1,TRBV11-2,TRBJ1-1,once,TGTGCCAGCAGCTTAGCGACAGGGCCTCCAAACACTGAAGCTTTCTTT,CASSLATGPPNTEAFF